A single sample gave rise to the 30 T cell receptor beta chains below, sequenced in a study of CD8 T cells in Susac syndrome. Reverse transcription used about 0.45 to 1 ug RNA and random hexamers. Each CDR3 protein gets one entry after TCRdb re-called the immunoSEQ multiplex PCR reads with MiXCR. The sample lists about 150,000 distinct CDR3 sequences; about 92% were seen once. Sequencing was carried out using CD4+ T cells from PBMCs. All receptors come from a human donor in good health.

This chain joins TRBV5-1 and TRBJ2-2; D is undetermined. V was trimmed by 0 bases and J by 2 bases, leaving 8 bases between them. Germline CDR1 is SGHRS and CDR2 is YFSETQ. CDR3 length: 15 residues. This CDR3 is CASSLEESNTGELFF. DNA for the CDR3: TGCGCCAGCAGCTTGGAGGAGAGCAACACCGGGGAGCTGTTTTTT.

As DNA, the CDR3 is TGTGCCAGCACGGGACCTCAGGATGAGCAGTTCTTC. It is translated as CASTGPQDEQFF. The chain uses TRBV28 and TRBJ2-1, with D perhaps being TRBD1 or TRBD2 (5 bases each). Trimming pared 7 bases from V and 8 bases from J, leaving 12 bases between. The CDR3 has 12 residues. Germline lookup yields CDR1 MDHEN and CDR2 SYDVKM.

The V gene is TRBV7-9, the J gene TRBJ1-5, with D hard to call. V was clipped by 3 bases and J by 4 bases, with 7 bases between them. Germline CDR1 is SEHNR and CDR2 is FQNEAQ (reference sequence). The CDR3 is made up of 13 amino acids. This chain's CDR3 is CASSLEQNQPQHF. The CDR3 DNA reads TGTGCCAGCAGCTTGGAACAGAATCAGCCCCAGCATTTT.

The chain uses TRBV9 and TRBJ2-1; D may be TRBD1 or TRBD2 (5 bases each). The CDR3 totals 17 residues. With 0 bases removed from V and 1 base from J, the gap between germline ends came to 14 bases. The V gene's germline CDR1 is SGDLS and CDR2 YYNGEE. In nucleotides, the CDR3 is TGTGCCAGCAGCGTAGGGGTGTCCGAGGGGTCCTACAATGAGCAGTTCTTC. Translating it yields CASSVGVSEGSYNEQFF.

The V call is TRBV2, the J call TRBJ1-1, with TRBD1 matching 7 bases. CDR1 and CDR2 from the germline V gene are SNHLY and FYNNEI. Losses at the gene ends were 5 bases for V and 7 bases for J; bases not matched to a gene: 10. The CDR3 contains 14 residues. CDR3 residues: CASSYGQVPLEAFF. CDR3 nucleotide sequence: TGTGCCAGCAGTTATGGACAGGTCCCGCTTGAAGCTTTCTTT.

CDR3 in DNA: TGTGCCAGCAGCTCCCCCTTTGTAGAAGCTTTCTTT. Its protein product is CASSSPFVEAFF. The chain is built from TRBV11-2 and TRBJ1-1; D not certain. The CDR3 spans 12 residues. V shed 4 bases and J shed 8 bases, with 11 bases lying between them. Germline values: CDR1 SGHAT, CDR2 FQNNGV.

This sequence joins TRBV12-3 or TRBV12-4 and TRBJ1-1; a possible D gene is TRBD1 (6 bases). The V end was cut by 6 bases, the J end by 5 bases, with 10 bases between. The length of the CDR3 is 12 residues. CDR3 DNA sequence: TGTGCCAGCAGCCAGGGGATAACTGAAGCTTTCTTT. It yields the protein CASSQGITEAFF.

This sequence joins TRBV2 and TRBJ1-2, with no clear D. Trimming pared 5 bases from V and 0 bases from J, leaving 10 bases between. This CDR3 comprises 14 residues. Germline-derived CDR1 and CDR2 are SNHLY and FYNNEI. The CDR3 region is CASSSLTTNYGYTF. The CDR3 region has the DNA TGTGCCAGCAGTTCCTTGACTACTAACTATGGCTACACCTTC. Drawing the rest from reference TRBV2 and TRBJ1-2, the complete variable domain is EPEVTQTPSHQVTQMGQEVILRCVPISNHLYFYWYRQILGQKVEFLVSFYNNEISEKSEIFDDQFSVERPDGSNFTLKIRSTKLEDSAMYFCASSSLTTNYGYTFGSGTRLTVV.

The V gene is TRBV12-3 or TRBV12-4, the J gene TRBJ1-4; D may be TRBD1 (5 bases). The CDR3 runs 15 residues. The V end lost 5 bases, the J end lost 7 bases, and 17 bases lay between the germline ends. CDR3 sequence reads: CASSLDVRGGEKLFF. Written as DNA, the CDR3 is TGTGCCAGCAGTCTTGACGTTAGGGGCGGTGAAAAACTGTTTTTT.

This clonotype occurred once. V is TRBV10-3 and J is TRBJ2-7; 12 nucleotides align to TRBD2. The CDR3 has 14 residues. The V gene's germline CDR1 is ENHRY and CDR2 SYGVKD. J lost 6 bases, V lost 3 bases, and 3 bases had no gene match. The chain's CDR3 is CAISDRTSGVEQYF. As DNA, the CDR3 is TGTGCCATCAGTGACAGGACTAGCGGGGTCGAGCAGTACTTC.

The chain links TRBV29-1 to TRBJ2-5; 11 nucleotides line up with TRBD1. The V and J ends lost 1 base and 5 bases, in that order; junction bases with no gene match: 9. The CDR3 has 16 amino acids. CDR1 and CDR2 from the germline V gene are SQVTM and ANQGSEA. CDR3 DNA sequence: TGCAGCGTTGAAGGAGCGGGGGACAGGGGGAGGGAGACCCAGTACTTC. This sequence encodes CSVEGAGDRGRETQYF. Together with reference TRBV29-1 and TRBJ2-5, the CDR3 gives the full variable domain: SAVISQKPSRDICQRGTSLTIQCQVDSQVTMMFWYRQQPGQSLTLIATANQGSEATYESGFVIDKFPISRPNLTFSTLTVSNMSPEDSSIYLCSVEGAGDRGRETQYFGPGTRLLVL.

The chain has TRBV5-1 and TRBJ1-1, with TRBD1 matching over 7 bases. CDR1 is SGHRS and CDR2 is YFSETQ in the germline V gene. V shed 3 bases and J 0 bases; nucleotides not matched to a gene: 5. The CDR3 length is 15 residues. The CDR3 spells CASSWTGLMNTEAFF. The CDR3 DNA sequence: TGCGCCAGCAGCTGGACAGGACTCATGAACACTGAAGCTTTCTTT.

The V and J genes are TRBV4-3 and TRBJ2-5; 9 bases are a match to TRBD1. Losses at the gene ends were 3 bases for V and 4 bases for J; bases not matched to a gene: 3. This CDR3 contains 14 residues. Germline CDR1 LGHNA, CDR2 YSLEER. CDR3 nucleotide sequence: TGCGCCAGCAGCCAGAACAGGGGGCGAGAGACCCAGTACTTC. Amino acid sequence: CASSQNRGRETQYF.

The V and J genes are TRBV11-2 and TRBJ2-2; the match to TRBD2 covers 12 bases. Per germline, CDR1 SGHAT and CDR2 FQNNGV. This CDR3 has 16 amino acids. V trimming: 5 bases; J trimming: 7 bases; junction bases outside the gene matches: 8. CDR3 nucleotide sequence: TGTGCCAGCAGCCGACGACTAGCGGGAGAAGGCGGGGAGCTGTTTTTT. Protein sequence: CASSRRLAGEGGELFF.

The chain employs TRBV2 and TRBJ2-1; 10 bases map to TRBD2. This CDR3 has 15 residues. Losses at the gene ends were 4 bases for V and 9 bases for J; bases not matched to a gene: 9. CDR1 is SNHLY and CDR2 is FYNNEI in the germline V gene. The CDR3 reads CASSARLAGAREQFF. The CDR3 bases are TGTGCCAGCAGTGCGCGGCTAGCGGGAGCCCGTGAGCAGTTCTTC.

The chain's CDR3 is CAIRQGPNEQFF. The CDR3 coding sequence is TGTGCCATCAGGCAGGGTCCCAATGAGCAGTTCTTC. V gene TRBV10-3 combines with J gene TRBJ2-1; tentatively, D is TRBD1 (5 bases). Trimming took 6 bases from V and 6 from J, leaving 9 bases between them. Looked up from germline, CDR1 is ENHRY and CDR2 is SYGVKD. This CDR3 has 12 residues.

The chain uses TRBV2 and TRBJ2-1; TRBD2 agrees at 10 bases. Germline trimming cut 7 bases from V and 8 bases from J; bases unmatched to any gene: 2. This CDR3 contains 12 residues. From germline, CDR1 is SNHLY and CDR2 FYNNEI. The CDR3 is CASTGLADEQFF. CDR3 nucleotides: TGTGCCAGCACCGGACTAGCGGATGAGCAGTTCTTC.

In this sample, this clonotype turned up a few times. CDR3 nucleotides: TGTGCCAGCAGTAAGGGTGGGTCCTACGAGCAGTACTTC. Its protein is CASSKGGSYEQYF. The chain combines TRBV28 with TRBJ2-7; D not certain. There are 13 residues in the CDR3. In germline, CDR1 is MDHEN, CDR2 SYDVKM. V was trimmed by 5 bases and J by 1 base, leaving 9 bases between them.

This chain connects TRBV7-9 to TRBJ2-2, with D maybe TRBD2 (5 bases). With 4 bases removed from V and 2 bases from J, the gap between germline ends came to 23 bases. The CDR3 sequence is 19 residues long. CDR1 SEHNR and CDR2 FQNEAQ come from the germline V gene (reference sequence). The CDR3 DNA reads TGTGCCAGCAGCTCCCAAAAGAATTGGGCAGGAGGAAACACCGGGGAGCTGTTTTTT. Amino acids: CASSSQKNWAGGNTGELFF.

The chain joins TRBV19 to TRBJ1-3; the D gene is possibly TRBD1 (5 bases). CDR1 LNHDA and CDR2 SQIVND come from the germline V gene (reference sequence). V lost 7 bases and J lost 4, with 17 bases in between. This CDR3 has 15 amino acids. The CDR3, as DNA: TGTGCCAGTACCGGAATACGGGGGTCCGGAAACACCATATATTTT. Translating it yields CASTGIRGSGNTIYF.

The chain carries TRBV6-2 or TRBV6-3 and TRBJ2-3; 7 bases map to TRBD1. V lost 5 bases, J lost 4 bases, and 6 bases stayed unmatched. In germline, CDR1 is MNHEY, CDR2 SVGEGT. This CDR3 comprises 14 residues. The DNA of the CDR3 is TGTGCCAGCAGTCCCGGGACAGATTCAGATACGCAGTATTTT. Translation: CASSPGTDSDTQYF.

The rearrangement uses TRBV20-1 and TRBJ1-2; D is perhaps TRBD1 (5 bases). From germline, CDR1 is DFQATT and CDR2 SNEGSKA (reference sequence). The CDR3 loop spans 15 amino acids. V lost 4 bases and J lost 7, with 22 bases in between. The CDR3 nucleotides are TGCAGTGCTAAAGTCGGTTCAGGGTTAGAAGGTGGCTACACCTTC. This translates into CSAKVGSGLEGGYTF.

The rearrangement joins TRBV5-1 to TRBJ2-1; D is perhaps TRBD2 (5 bases). This CDR3 comprises 16 residues. The V end lost 5 bases, the J end lost 4 bases, and 19 bases lay between the germline ends. Germline V gene lookup returns CDR1 SGHRS and CDR2 YFSETQ. The CDR3 region is CASSSTGAAIYNEQFF. As DNA, the CDR3 is TGCGCCAGCAGTTCCACCGGAGCGGCCATATACAATGAGCAGTTCTTC.

The chain couples TRBV20-1 to TRBJ2-1; 11 nucleotides line up with TRBD2. The CDR3 has 16 amino acids. The germline gives CDR1 DFQATT, CDR2 SNEGSKA (reference sequence). Unmatched junction bases numbered 5, after V lost 0 bases and J lost 4 bases. The CDR3 DNA is TGCAGTGCTAGAGATCCCACTAGCGGGGGATACAATGAGCAGTTCTTC. Protein sequence: CSARDPTSGGYNEQFF.

The V call is TRBV5-1, the J call TRBJ2-7, with D hard to call. Germline V gene lookup returns CDR1 SGHRS and CDR2 YFSETQ. Trimming removed 4 bases from V and 0 bases from J, with 11 bases in between. The CDR3 extends over 14 amino acids. DNA for the CDR3: TGCGCCAGCAGCGGGGTGGCTCCCTCCTACGAGCAGTACTTC. It translates to CASSGVAPSYEQYF.

The chain links TRBV2 to TRBJ2-1; 12 nucleotides agree with TRBD1. V lost 11 bases, J lost 6 bases, and 8 bases stayed unmatched. The germline CDR1 and CDR2 sequences are SNHLY and FYNNEI. The CDR3 extends over 14 amino acids. This chain's CDR3 is CAGVGQGAVNEQFF. The CDR3 region has the DNA TGTGCCGGAGTGGGACAGGGGGCGGTCAATGAGCAGTTCTTC.

The chain uses TRBV12-3 or TRBV12-4 and TRBJ1-5; D ambiguous. This CDR3 is built from 13 residues. Trimming cost V 3 bases and J 6 bases, with 9 bases left between them. CDR3: CASSLGLRQPQHF. In nucleotides, the CDR3 is TGTGCCAGCAGTTTGGGTCTACGTCAGCCCCAGCATTTT.

This rearrangement joins TRBV20-1 to TRBJ1-6; D ambiguous. Trimming took off 2 bases at V and 8 bases at J, with 10 bases between the two ends. Per germline, CDR1 DFQATT and CDR2 SNEGSKA (reference sequence). The CDR3 totals 13 residues. CDR3 DNA: TGCAGTGCTAGAAGAGAGTACGATTCACCCCTCCACTTT. This translates into CSARREYDSPLHF.

The V and J genes are TRBV29-1 and TRBJ2-2; D is unclear. Trimming pared 5 bases from V and 0 bases from J, leaving 7 bases between. Per the germline V gene, CDR1 is SQVTM and CDR2 is ANQGSEA. The CDR3 contains 13 residues. In DNA form, the CDR3 reads TGCAGCGTTCGACCAGCGAACACCGGGGAGCTGTTTTTT. It translates to CSVRPANTGELFF.

In its sample, this clonotype was seen once. This chain links TRBV6-1 with TRBJ2-1; D possibly matches TRBD1 or TRBD2 (7 bases each). CDR1 and CDR2 (germline): MNHNS, SASEGT. V dropped 8 bases and J dropped 4 bases, with 12 bases sitting between them. The CDR3 length is 13 residues. This CDR3 is CASRRGGYNEQFF. The CDR3 nucleotides read TGTGCCAGCCGCAGGGGGGGTTACAATGAGCAGTTCTTC.